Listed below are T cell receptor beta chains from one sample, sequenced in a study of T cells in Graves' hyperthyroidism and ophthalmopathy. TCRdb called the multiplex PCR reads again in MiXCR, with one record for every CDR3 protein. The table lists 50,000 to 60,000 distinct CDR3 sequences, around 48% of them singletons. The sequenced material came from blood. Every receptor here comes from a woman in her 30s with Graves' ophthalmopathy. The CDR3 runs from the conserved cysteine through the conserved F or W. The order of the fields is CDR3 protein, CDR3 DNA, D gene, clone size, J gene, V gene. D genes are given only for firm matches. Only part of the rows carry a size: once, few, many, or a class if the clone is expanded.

CDR3aa: CASNLTGQGLRSRYGYTF
CDR3nt: TGTGCCTCCAATTTAACGGGACAGGGGCTCCGAAGCAGATATGGCTACACCTTC
d_gene: TRBD1
abundance: .
j_gene: TRBJ1-2
v_gene: TRBV19

CDR3aa: CASSLESLDTEAFF
CDR3nt: TGTGCCAGCAGCTTGGAGAGCTTGGACACTGAAGCTTTCTTT
d_gene: .
abundance: .
j_gene: TRBJ1-1
v_gene: TRBV5-1

CDR3aa: CASSSTGIGPQHF
CDR3nt: TGTGCCAGCAGTTCGACAGGGATCGGGCCCCAGCATTTT
d_gene: TRBD1
abundance: many
j_gene: TRBJ1-5
v_gene: TRBV12-3/TRBV12-4

CDR3aa: CAISPIAGGGHNEQFF
CDR3nt: TGTGCCATCAGTCCCATAGCGGGAGGGGGGCACAATGAGCAGTTCTTC
d_gene: TRBD2
abundance: .
j_gene: TRBJ2-1
v_gene: TRBV10-3

CDR3aa: CANQQEAGADTQYF
CDR3nt: TGTGCCAACCAGCAAGAAGCGGGAGCAGATACGCAGTATTTT
d_gene: TRBD2
abundance: once
j_gene: TRBJ2-3
v_gene: TRBV2

CDR3aa: CAGSLTLRAGGNTGELFF
CDR3nt: TGTGCCGGCAGCTTAACGTTACGAGCGGGGGGGAACACCGGGGAGCTGTTTTTT
d_gene: TRBD2
abundance: .
j_gene: TRBJ2-2
v_gene: TRBV7-2

CDR3aa: CASSPGARGRTDEQYF
CDR3nt: TGTGCCAGCAGCCCGGGGGCAAGAGGGAGGACGGACGAGCAGTACTTC
d_gene: .
abundance: many
j_gene: TRBJ2-7
v_gene: TRBV4-2

CDR3aa: CASSLGQGAQTIYGYTF
CDR3nt: TGCGCCAGCAGCTTGGGGCAGGGGGCGCAAACGATCTATGGCTACACCTTC
d_gene: TRBD1
abundance: .
j_gene: TRBJ1-2
v_gene: TRBV5-1

CDR3aa: CASSLGPGANVLTF
CDR3nt: TGCGCCAGCAGCTTGGGTCCTGGGGCCAACGTCCTGACTTTC
d_gene: .
abundance: once
j_gene: TRBJ2-6
v_gene: TRBV5-8

CDR3aa: CASSGGREKSYEQYF
CDR3nt: TGTGCCAGTAGTGGAGGGCGGGAGAAGTCCTACGAGCAGTACTTC
d_gene: TRBD2
abundance: many
j_gene: TRBJ2-7
v_gene: TRBV19

CDR3aa: CASRGVGGRARSYEQYF
CDR3nt: TGTGCCAGCCGGGGGGTCGGCGGGAGGGCCCGATCCTACGAGCAGTACTTC
d_gene: TRBD2
abundance: few
j_gene: TRBJ2-7
v_gene: TRBV28

CDR3aa: CASSGLAGHTGELFF
CDR3nt: TGTGCCAGCAGCGGACTAGCGGGGCACACCGGGGAGCTGTTTTTT
d_gene: TRBD2
abundance: .
j_gene: TRBJ2-2
v_gene: TRBV9

CDR3aa: CASSLARGGYYEQYF
CDR3nt: TGTGCCAGCAGCTTAGCACGCGGGGGGTACTACGAGCAGTACTTC
d_gene: TRBD2
abundance: many
j_gene: TRBJ2-7
v_gene: TRBV7-2

CDR3aa: CACTLNTGELFF
CDR3nt: TGTGCCTGCACTCTTAACACCGGGGAGCTGTTTTTT
d_gene: .
abundance: .
j_gene: TRBJ2-2
v_gene: TRBV12-3/TRBV12-4

CDR3aa: CASSSYNEQYF
CDR3nt: TGTGCCAGCAGTTCTTACAATGAGCAGTATTTT
d_gene: .
abundance: .
j_gene: TRBJ2-3
v_gene: TRBV2

CDR3aa: CASRLGGRGPFDTEAFF
CDR3nt: TGTGCCAGCAGATTAGGTGGCAGGGGACCTTTCGACACTGAAGCTTTCTTT
d_gene: .
abundance: once
j_gene: TRBJ1-1
v_gene: TRBV11-3

CDR3aa: CASSVTSGEIQFF
CDR3nt: TGTGCCAGCAGCGTCACGAGTGGGGAAATCCAGTTCTTC
d_gene: .
abundance: many
j_gene: TRBJ2-1
v_gene: TRBV9

CDR3aa: CASSLLTAGNTGELFF
CDR3nt: TGCGCCAGCAGCCTATTGACGGCCGGGAACACCGGGGAGCTGTTTTTT
d_gene: .
abundance: many
j_gene: TRBJ2-2
v_gene: TRBV5-1

CDR3aa: CASSSMGPLWGEALF
CDR3nt: TGTGCCAGCAGCTCCATGGGACCTTTGTGGGGGGAAGCTTTGTTT
d_gene: .
abundance: .
j_gene: TRBJ1-1
v_gene: TRBV7-9

CDR3aa: CASSQGQGTYGYTF
CDR3nt: TGTGCCAGCAGCCAAGGACAGGGAACCTATGGCTACACCTTC
d_gene: TRBD1
abundance: .
j_gene: TRBJ1-2
v_gene: TRBV4-2

CDR3aa: CAQHYQNTGELFF
CDR3nt: TGTGCCCAGCACTACCAGAACACCGGGGAGCTGTTTTTT
d_gene: .
abundance: many
j_gene: TRBJ2-2
v_gene: TRBV5-4

CDR3aa: CASSHRDRGTDTQYF
CDR3nt: TGTGCCAGCAGCCACCGGGACAGGGGCACAGATACGCAGTATTTT
d_gene: TRBD1
abundance: many
j_gene: TRBJ2-3
v_gene: TRBV3-1

CDR3aa: CASSLGGSQYF
CDR3nt: TGTGCCAGCAGCTTAGGAGGGAGCCAGTACTTC
d_gene: .
abundance: .
j_gene: TRBJ2-5
v_gene: TRBV11-1

CDR3aa: CASSLIRFEAFF
CDR3nt: TGTGCCAGCAGCTTAATAAGGTTTGAAGCTTTCTTT
d_gene: .
abundance: many
j_gene: TRBJ1-1
v_gene: TRBV7-9

CDR3aa: CASREGGTVNQPQHF
CDR3nt: TGTGCCAGTAGAGAGGGGGGGACAGTCAATCAGCCCCAGCATTTT
d_gene: TRBD1
abundance: .
j_gene: TRBJ1-5
v_gene: TRBV19

CDR3aa: CASKDRENTEAFF
CDR3nt: TGCGCCAGCAAGGACAGAGAGAACACTGAAGCTTTCTTT
d_gene: .
abundance: .
j_gene: TRBJ1-1
v_gene: TRBV10-1

CDR3aa: CASSYSTRGATDTRYF
CDR3nt: TGTGCCAGCAGTTATTCAACCAGGGGCGCCACAGATACGCGGTATTTT
d_gene: .
abundance: .
j_gene: TRBJ2-3
v_gene: TRBV7-6

CDR3aa: CASSSYRTLGNQPQHF
CDR3nt: TGTGCCAGTAGCTCCTACAGGACCTTAGGTAATCAGCCCCAGCATTTT
d_gene: .
abundance: .
j_gene: TRBJ1-5
v_gene: TRBV19

CDR3aa: CASSFSQGGTDTQYF
CDR3nt: TGTGCCAGCAGTTTCAGCCAGGGGGGCACAGATACGCAGTATTTT
d_gene: TRBD1
abundance: many
j_gene: TRBJ2-3
v_gene: TRBV12-3/TRBV12-4

CDR3aa: CSVELVAGYAYEQYF
CDR3nt: TGCAGCGTTGAATTAGTGGCGGGCTACGCCTACGAGCAGTACTTC
d_gene: .
abundance: many
j_gene: TRBJ2-7
v_gene: TRBV29-1

CDR3aa: CASSYTTGGTEAFF
CDR3nt: TGTGCCAGCAGTTACACGACAGGGGGCACTGAAGCTTTCTTT
d_gene: TRBD1
abundance: many
j_gene: TRBJ1-1
v_gene: TRBV6-6

CDR3aa: CASSLSWRSDEQYF
CDR3nt: TGTGCCAGCAGCTTATCTTGGAGGAGTGATGAGCAGTACTTC
d_gene: .
abundance: .
j_gene: TRBJ2-7
v_gene: TRBV7-9

CDR3aa: CASSQDRLGGISEAFF
CDR3nt: TGTGCCAGCAGCCAAGATCGATTGGGGGGGATTTCTGAAGCTTTCTTT
d_gene: .
abundance: few
j_gene: TRBJ1-1
v_gene: TRBV3-1

CDR3aa: CASSTTGLPGEQYF
CDR3nt: TGTGCCAGCAGTACTACGGGACTCCCCGGGGAGCAGTACTTC
d_gene: .
abundance: many
j_gene: TRBJ2-7
v_gene: TRBV6-2/TRBV6-3

CDR3aa: CAWSIGTNSPLHF
CDR3nt: TGTGCCTGGAGTATTGGAACGAATTCACCCCTCCACTTT
d_gene: .
abundance: many
j_gene: TRBJ1-6
v_gene: TRBV30

CDR3aa: CASSQGDTLNEQFF
CDR3nt: TGTGCCAGCAGCCAAGGGGACACCCTCAATGAGCAGTTCTTC
d_gene: .
abundance: many
j_gene: TRBJ2-1
v_gene: TRBV14

CDR3aa: CASSPSGGGNEKLFF
CDR3nt: TGTGCCAGCAGCCCATCTGGGGGAGGGAATGAAAAACTGTTTTTT
d_gene: .
abundance: many
j_gene: TRBJ1-4
v_gene: TRBV11-2

CDR3aa: CASSKRQGVDEQFF
CDR3nt: TGTGCCAGCAGCAAACGACAGGGAGTCGATGAGCAGTTCTTC
d_gene: TRBD1
abundance: many
j_gene: TRBJ2-1
v_gene: TRBV5-4

CDR3aa: CASSSDVYSNQPQHF
CDR3nt: TGTGCCAGCAGCTCCGACGTTTATAGCAATCAGCCCCAGCATTTT
d_gene: .
abundance: .
j_gene: TRBJ1-5
v_gene: TRBV7-9

CDR3aa: CASSARTGEGDTQYF
CDR3nt: TGTGCCAGCAGTGCCCGGACAGGGGAGGGGGATACGCAGTATTTT
d_gene: TRBD1
abundance: few
j_gene: TRBJ2-3
v_gene: TRBV2

CDR3aa: CASTWGPNTEAFF
CDR3nt: TGTGCCAGTACTTGGGGCCCGAACACTGAAGCTTTCTTT
d_gene: .
abundance: many
j_gene: TRBJ1-1
v_gene: TRBV19

CDR3aa: CSATPRIGGGEETQYF
CDR3nt: TGCAGTGCTACTCCCCGAATTGGTGGCGGCGAAGAGACCCAGTACTTC
d_gene: .
abundance: many
j_gene: TRBJ2-5
v_gene: TRBV20-1